The 11 T cell receptor beta chains below were found in one sample sequenced in a study of blood T cell repertoires in COVID-19. Here immunoSEQ multiplex PCR was the method, and the copy in TCRdb shows in-frame clones only, minus some. Of more than 85,000 clones listed, roughly 76% were seen once; the top ten hold more than 7.5%. The material sequenced was peripheral blood. The receptors derive from a woman in her sixties with acute or convalescent COVID-19.

The chain is built from TRBV5-4 and TRBJ2-1; the match to TRBD2 covers 8 bases. Germline assignment: CDR1 SGHNT and CDR2 YYREEE (reference sequence). The CDR3 is 16 residues long. Trimming cost V 4 bases and J 0 bases; bases outside gene matches: 6. The CDR3 sequence: CASSGNGGASYNEQFF. The DNA for the CDR3 is TGTGCCAGCAGCGGAAACGGGGGGGCCTCCTACAATGAGCAGTTCTTC.

This chain uses TRBV6-5 with TRBJ1-5; tentative D call: TRBD1 (6 bases). Germline V lookup: CDR1 MNHEY, CDR2 SVGAGI. There are 15 residues in the CDR3. The V end lost 6 bases, the J end lost 3 bases, and 15 bases lay between the germline ends. The CDR3 nucleotides read TGTGCCAGCAGCCAAAACAGGGAGATCAATCAGCCCCAGCATTTT. Translation: CASSQNREINQPQHF.

This chain connects TRBV10-3 to TRBJ1-1, with a tentative D call TRBD1 (6 bases). This CDR3 region has 13 residues. Between the trimmed V and J ends, which lost 6 bases and 1 base, there was a span of 9 bases. Germline V lookup: CDR1 ENHRY, CDR2 SYGVKD. The CDR3 region is CAIRTGPNTEAFF. In DNA form, the CDR3 reads TGTGCCATCAGAACAGGGCCGAACACTGAAGCTTTCTTT.

CDR3 nucleotides: TGTGCCAGCAGCGCGAGAGCTTCCCTAGCGGGATACACAGATACGCAGTATTTT. Its translation: CASSARASLAGYTDTQYF. The V call is TRBV7-6, the J call TRBJ2-3, with 9 bases lining up with TRBD2. The trim removed 5 bases at V and 2 bases at J, leaving 14 bases unmatched. The CDR3 consists of 18 residues. The germline V gene has CDR1 SGHVS and CDR2 FNYEAQ.

V gene TRBV10-3 combines with J gene TRBJ2-7; no firm D call. Trimming shortened V by 6 bases and J by 0 bases, and 12 bases separated the two germline ends. The CDR3 has 14 amino acids. Looked up from germline, CDR1 is ENHRY and CDR2 is SYGVKD. DNA for the CDR3: TGTGCCATCAGCTCAGGCGCTCTCTCCTACGAGCAGTACTTC. It codes for CAISSGALSYEQYF.

This clone was counted only a few times. The rearrangement uses TRBV14 and TRBJ1-6; the match to TRBD1 covers 8 bases. V gave up 4 bases and J gave up 10 bases; unmatched junction bases: 6. Germline CDR1 is SGHDN and CDR2 is FVKESK. The CDR3 covers 14 residues. Here the CDR3 reads CASSPRTGRSPLHF. The CDR3 DNA reads TGTGCCAGCAGCCCTAGGACAGGGAGATCACCCCTCCACTTT.

This chain links TRBV5-1 with TRBJ1-1, with D possibly TRBD1 on 6 matching bases. The V gene's germline CDR1 is SGHRS and CDR2 YFSETQ. CDR3 size: 15 residues. With 0 bases removed from V and 2 bases from J, the gap between germline ends came to 11 bases. The CDR3 reads CASSLGAGENTEAFF. For the CDR3, the DNA is TGCGCCAGCAGCTTGGGTGCAGGGGAAAACACTGAAGCTTTCTTT. The variable domain in full, with the rest retrieved from reference TRBV5-1 and TRBJ1-1, is KAGVTQTPRYLIKTRGQQVTLSCSPISGHRSVSWYQQTPGQGLQFLFEYFSETQRNKGNFPGRFSGRQFSNSRSEMNVSTLELGDSALYLCASSLGAGENTEAFFGQGTRLTVV.

The chain has TRBV19 and TRBJ1-1; perhaps TRBD1 as D (5 bases). The ends were cut back, 5 bases at V and 5 bases at J, with 12 bases in the middle. CDR1 LNHDA and CDR2 SQIVND come from the germline V gene (reference sequence). The CDR3 sequence is 13 residues long. CDR3 DNA: TGTGCCAGTAGTTTTGACAGATGGACTGAAGCTTTCTTT. Translating it yields CASSFDRWTEAFF.

This chain's CDR3 is CASSLRGAYGYTF. Here the CDR3 DNA reads TGTGCCAGCAGTTTACGGGGTGCCTATGGCTACACCTTC. The chain is built from TRBV12-3 or TRBV12-4 and TRBJ1-2, with unresolved D. V was trimmed by 2 bases and J by 4 bases, leaving 8 bases between them. This CDR3 is built from 13 residues.

This clone came up many times. The gene calls are TRBV27 and TRBJ1-1; D unclear. V dropped 3 bases and J dropped 1 base, with 9 bases sitting between them. Germline V gene sequence: CDR1 MNHEY, CDR2 SMNVEV (reference sequence). CDR3 length equals 14 residues. The CDR3 DNA reads as TGTGCCAGCAGTTTCGGGATACGGAACACTGAAGCTTTCTTT. It is translated as CASSFGIRNTEAFF.

The chain combines TRBV7-3 with TRBJ2-1; the match to TRBD1 covers 7 bases. This CDR3 has 14 amino acids. V lost 0 bases to trimming and J lost 9 bases; unmatched junction nucleotides: 5. Per the germline V gene, CDR1 is SGHTA and CDR2 is FQGTGA. Here the CDR3 DNA reads TGTGCCAGCAGCTTAACGAAGGGGGCGGGTGAGCAGTTCTTC. Encoded protein: CASSLTKGAGEQFF.